Described below is a single T cell receptor (beta chain) sequence and its context. Donors included only healthy HIV-negative adults lacking recent acute infections or vaccinations. The sample originates from a study of shared clonotypes between healthy human individuals. Splitting of each subset's genomic DNA was done evenly across several immunoSEQ plates. On sorted subsets, replicate PCRs used 150 to 250 ng DNA, or 25,000 to 35,000 T cell genomes. Sequencing used immunoSEQ multiplex PCR; TCRdb keeps in-frame clones, though not all of them. This sample has about a million clones; around three quarters occur once, and the top ten carry about 1.5%. From germline, CDR1 is SGHVS and CDR2 FQNEAQ. Trimming cost V 6 bases and J 1 base, with 6 bases left between them. The CDR3 totals 13 residues.

The sequence derives from a man between 18 and 29 years old in good health. The chain combines TRBV7-8 with TRBJ1-4; no reliable D call. The specimen sequenced was memory CD4+ T cells sorted from blood. Subset noted: CD45RA-negative fraction. The chain's CDR3 is CASRSRTNEKLFF. CDR3 DNA sequence: TGTGCCAGCAGATCTAGAACTAATGAAAAACTGTTTTTT.